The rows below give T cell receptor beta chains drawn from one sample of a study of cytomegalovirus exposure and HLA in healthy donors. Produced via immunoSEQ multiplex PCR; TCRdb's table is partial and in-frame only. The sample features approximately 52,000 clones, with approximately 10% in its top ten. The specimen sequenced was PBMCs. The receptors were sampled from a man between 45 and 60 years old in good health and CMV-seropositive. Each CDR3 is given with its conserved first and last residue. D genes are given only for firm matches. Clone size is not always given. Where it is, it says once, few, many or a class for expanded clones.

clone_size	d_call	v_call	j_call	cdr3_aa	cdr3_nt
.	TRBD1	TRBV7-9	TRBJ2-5	CASSFLISGQGEETQYF	TGTGCCAGCAGCTTTTTGATATCGGGACAGGGGGAGGAGACCCAGTACTTC
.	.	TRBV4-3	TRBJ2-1	CASSQEADSSANEQFF	TGCGCCAGCAGCCAAGAGGCCGACTCTTCGGCAAATGAGCAGTTCTTC
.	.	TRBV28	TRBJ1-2	CASSTDSRGGYTF	TGTGCCAGCAGCACGGACAGTAGAGGTGGCTACACCTTC
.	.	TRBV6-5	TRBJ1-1	CASSYSQGDTEAFF	TGTGCCAGCAGTTACTCGCAGGGTGACACTGAAGCTTTCTTT
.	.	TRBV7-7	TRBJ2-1	CASSSYPRDFHNEQFF	TGTGCTAGCAGCTCCTACCCACGGGACTTCCACAATGAGCAGTTCTTC
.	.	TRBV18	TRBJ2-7	CASSPGPPGFYEQYF	TGTGCCAGCTCACCAGGACCCCCGGGGTTCTACGAGCAGTACTTC
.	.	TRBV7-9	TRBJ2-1	CASSTTTGRNEQFF	TGTGCCAGCAGCACAACGACAGGTCGGAATGAGCAGTTCTTC
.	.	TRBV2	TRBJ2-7	CASSDLTDSYEQYF	TGTGCCAGCAGTGACTTAACGGACAGCTACGAGCAGTACTTC
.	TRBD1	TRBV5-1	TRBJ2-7	CASSLAGGAYEQYF	TGCGCCAGCAGCTTGGCAGGGGGCGCCTACGAGCAGTACTTC
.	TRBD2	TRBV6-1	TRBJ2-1	CASSELAGDNEQFF	TGTGCCAGCAGTGAACTAGCGGGAGACAATGAGCAGTTCTTC
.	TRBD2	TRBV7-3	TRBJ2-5	CASSLSGGADETQYF	TGTGCCAGCAGCTTAAGCGGGGGGGCGGATGAGACCCAGTACTTC
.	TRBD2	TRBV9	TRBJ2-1	CASSFGGGNEQFF	TGTGCCAGCAGCTTTGGCGGGGGCAATGAGCAGTTCTTC
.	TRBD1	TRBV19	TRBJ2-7	CASSMGDSDTPFYEQYF	TGTGCCAGTAGTATGGGGGACAGCGATACTCCCTTCTACGAGCAGTACTTC
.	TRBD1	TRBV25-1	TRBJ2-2	CASSGYRGYTGELFF	TGTGCCAGCAGTGGATACAGGGGATACACCGGGGAGCTGTTTTTT
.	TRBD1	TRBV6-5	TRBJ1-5	CASSRTGVSQPQHF	TGTGCCAGCAGCCGAACAGGGGTGAGTCAGCCCCAGCATTTT
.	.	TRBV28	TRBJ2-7	CASSTFAGNYEQYF	TGTGCCAGCAGCACTTTCGCAGGGAACTACGAGCAGTACTTC
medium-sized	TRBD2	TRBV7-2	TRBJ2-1	CASSLSLAGGYNEQFF	TGTGCCAGCAGCTTATCCCTAGCGGGAGGCTACAATGAGCAGTTCTTC
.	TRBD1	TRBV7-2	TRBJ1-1	CASSLQGGMNTEAFF	TGTGCCAGCAGCTTGCAGGGGGGAATGAACACTGAAGCTTTCTTT
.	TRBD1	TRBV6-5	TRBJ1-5	CASRSGQGIGQPQHF	TGTGCCAGCAGATCGGGACAGGGAATTGGTCAGCCCCAGCATTTT
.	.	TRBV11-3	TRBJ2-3	CASSLRGQTQYF	TGTGCCAGCAGCTTACGAGGACAGACGCAGTATTTT
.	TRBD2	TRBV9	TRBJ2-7	CASGLRAGVVHEQYF	TGTGCCAGCGGCCTAAGGGCGGGAGTTGTCCACGAGCAGTACTTC
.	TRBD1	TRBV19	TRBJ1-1	CASSIGGQGLTEAFF	TGTGCCAGTAGTATAGGGGGACAGGGTCTCACTGAAGCTTTCTTT
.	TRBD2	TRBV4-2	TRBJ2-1	CASSRTSGVPNEQFF	TGTGCCAGCAGCCGGACTAGCGGGGTCCCAAATGAGCAGTTCTTC
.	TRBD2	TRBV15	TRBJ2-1	CATSRGREGHNEQFF	TGTGCCACCAGCAGAGGGCGGGAGGGACACAATGAGCAGTTCTTC
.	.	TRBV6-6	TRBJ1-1	CASTYGGTEAFF	TGTGCCAGCACCTACGGGGGTACTGAAGCTTTCTTT
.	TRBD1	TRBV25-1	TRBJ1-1	CASSDPSTGDTEAFF	TGTGCCAGCAGTGATCCCTCGACAGGGGACACTGAAGCTTTCTTT
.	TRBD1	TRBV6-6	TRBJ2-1	CASSHPRTGEVNEQFF	TGTGCCAGCAGCCACCCCCGGACAGGGGAGGTAAATGAGCAGTTCTTC
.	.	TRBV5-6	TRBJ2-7	CASSFGGTYEQYF	TGTGCCAGCAGCTTTGGGGGGACCTACGAGCAGTACTTC
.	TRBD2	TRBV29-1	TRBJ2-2	CSVGLAGGRTGELFF	TGCAGCGTTGGACTAGCGGGAGGGCGAACCGGGGAGCTGTTTTTT
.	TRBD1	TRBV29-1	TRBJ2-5	CSVVVQGAGTQYF	TGCAGCGTTGTGGTACAGGGGGCAGGGACCCAGTACTTC
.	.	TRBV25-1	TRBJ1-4	CASSESQRSNEKLFF	TGTGCCAGCAGTGAATCGCAGCGGAGTAATGAAAAACTGTTTTTT
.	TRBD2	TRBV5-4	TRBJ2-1	CASSQTSGGAGEQFF	TGTGCCAGCAGCCAGACTAGCGGGGGGGCCGGTGAGCAGTTCTTC
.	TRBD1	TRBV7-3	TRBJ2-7	CASSLTGSDPEQYF	TGTGCCAGCAGCTTGACAGGGTCTGATCCGGAGCAGTACTTC
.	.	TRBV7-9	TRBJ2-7	CASSPQDNAREQYF	TGTGCCAGCAGCCCACAGGACAACGCTCGGGAGCAGTACTTC
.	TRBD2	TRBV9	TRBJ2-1	CASSILAGAYNEQFF	TGTGCCAGCAGCATATTAGCGGGAGCCTACAATGAGCAGTTCTTC
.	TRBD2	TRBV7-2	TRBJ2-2	CASSLGGSGRTGELFF	TGTGCCAGCAGCTTAGGGGGTAGCGGGAGGACCGGGGAGCTGTTTTTT
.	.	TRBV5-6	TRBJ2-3	CASSRQADTQYF	TGTGCCAGCAGCCGTCAGGCAGATACGCAGTATTTT
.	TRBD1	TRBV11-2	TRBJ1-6	CASSLETGGYNSPLHF	TGTGCCAGCAGCCTCGAGACAGGGGGCTATAATTCACCCCTCCACTTT
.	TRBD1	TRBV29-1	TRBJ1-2	CSGQGSYGYTF	TGCAGCGGACAGGGAAGCTATGGCTACACCTTC
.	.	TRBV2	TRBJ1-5	CASSEALGANQPQHF	TGTGCCAGCAGTGAAGCGCTTGGGGCGAATCAGCCCCAGCATTTT
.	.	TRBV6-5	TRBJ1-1	CASSPPVGGEAFF	TGTGCCAGCAGCCCTCCGGTAGGGGGGGAGGCTTTCTTT
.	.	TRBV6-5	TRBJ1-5	CASSPGSNQPQHF	TGTGCCAGCAGCCCAGGGAGCAATCAGCCCCAGCATTTT
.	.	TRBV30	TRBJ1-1	CAFGEGGNTEAFF	TGTGCCTTCGGGGAGGGGGGGAACACTGAAGCTTTCTTT
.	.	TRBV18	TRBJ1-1	CASSPSTGGEAFF	TGTGCCAGCTCACCGTCGACCGGAGGTGAAGCTTTCTTT
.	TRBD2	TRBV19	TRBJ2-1	CASSTLRAGGRNEQFF	TGTGCCAGTAGTACCCTCAGGGCGGGGGGGCGCAATGAGCAGTTCTTC
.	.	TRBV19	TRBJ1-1	CASSLLAGNTEDFF	TGTGCCAGTAGTTTGTTAGCAGGGAACACTGAAGATTTCTTT
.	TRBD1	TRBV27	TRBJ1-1	CASSRTRQGAKSEAFF	TGTGCCAGCAGTCGTACTCGACAGGGGGCAAAGTCTGAAGCTTTCTTT
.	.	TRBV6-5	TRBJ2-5	CASSFPGSQETQYF	TGTGCCAGCAGTTTTCCAGGATCACAAGAGACCCAGTACTTC
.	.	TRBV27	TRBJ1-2	CASSLGQGGGYTF	TGTGCCAGCAGTTTGGGACAAGGAGGAGGCTACACCTTC
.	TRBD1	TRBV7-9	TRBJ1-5	CASSRTGDSNQPQHF	TGTGCCAGCAGCCGGACAGGGGATAGCAATCAGCCCCAGCATTTT
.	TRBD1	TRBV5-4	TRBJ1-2	CASTAEGARYGYTF	TGTGCCAGCACCGCGGAGGGGGCTCGGTATGGCTACACCTTC
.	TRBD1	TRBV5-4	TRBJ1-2	CASSSPGQYGYTF	TGTGCCAGCAGCTCACCGGGACAGTATGGCTACACCTTC
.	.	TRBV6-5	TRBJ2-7	CASTLNYEQYF	TGTGCCAGCACGCTAAACTACGAGCAGTACTTC
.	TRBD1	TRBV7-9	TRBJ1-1	CASSLVLTGVNTEAFF	TGTGCCAGCAGCTTAGTTCTGACAGGGGTGAACACTGAAGCTTTCTTT
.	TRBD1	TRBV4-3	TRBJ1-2	CASSQVPYGTGGSLGYGYTF	TGCGCCAGCAGCCAAGTTCCCTACGGGACAGGGGGCTCTCTTGGCTATGGCTACACCTTC